This is a list of T cell receptor beta chains from one sample in a study of T cells in Graves' hyperthyroidism and ophthalmopathy. TCRdb fed the multiplex PCR reads into MiXCR, producing one record per CDR3 protein. This repertoire shows some 300,000 distinct CDR3 sequences, approximately 14% found once; its top ten account for approximately 7.9%. Source material: blood. The receptors derive from a woman aged 40 to 50 with Graves' hyperthyroidism. Both conserved end residues are part of each CDR3. The D gene is left open where the match is weak.

len | j_gene | d_gene | v_gene | CDR3aa
11 | TRBJ2-7 | . | TRBV20-1 | CRGTHTYEQYF
13 | TRBJ2-7 | . | TRBV29-1 | CSAGGDSSYEQYF
16 | TRBJ1-5 | . | TRBV19 | CASSPTTGTLNQPQHF
15 | TRBJ1-1 | . | TRBV5-1 | CASSPRPPYNTEAFF
13 | TRBJ2-3 | . | TRBV11-2 | CASSPVGADTQYF
13 | TRBJ2-7 | . | TRBV5-1 | CASSLEGQYEQYF
15 | TRBJ2-2 | TRBD2 | TRBV2 | CASKALAGDTGELFF
14 | TRBJ2-7 | . | TRBV28 | CASSSQGGTYEQYF
14 | TRBJ2-5 | . | TRBV24-1 | CATSESEAQETQYF
13 | TRBJ1-6 | . | TRBV20-1 | CSALGPYNSPLHF
16 | TRBJ1-5 | . | TRBV7-8 | CASTLGDLRSNQPQHF
13 | TRBJ1-5 | . | TRBV19 | CASSPQAGQPQHF
16 | TRBJ2-1 | . | TRBV6-6 | CASSYSGITSYNEQFF
13 | TRBJ1-2 | . | TRBV2 | CASSAQSRYGYTF
12 | TRBJ1-4 | . | TRBV2 | CASTAQGSELFF
13 | TRBJ1-5 | . | TRBV20-1 | CSAWWDPNQPQHF
13 | TRBJ1-1 | TRBD1 | TRBV29-1 | CSARGTGGTEAFF
14 | TRBJ2-5 | . | TRBV20-1 | CSATPRVTQETQYF
14 | TRBJ2-6 | . | TRBV27 | CASKEGSGANVLTF
15 | TRBJ1-2 | . | TRBV6-1 | CASSEMPTGNYGYTF
14 | TRBJ2-7 | TRBD2 | TRBV29-1 | CSGTGTSGPHEQYF
14 | TRBJ1-1 | . | TRBV12-3/TRBV12-4 | CASSLQQGITEAFF
12 | TRBJ2-2 | . | TRBV19 | CARGVVTGELFF
20 | TRBJ2-3 | TRBD2 | TRBV7-3 | CASSLPPLGLAGVYRDTQYF
17 | TRBJ2-3 | TRBD2 | TRBV2 | CASNGIGGRAPTDTQYF
12 | TRBJ1-4 | . | TRBV10-3 | CAISGGNEKLFF
14 | TRBJ2-7 | . | TRBV20-1 | CSASRVADSYEQYF
15 | TRBJ1-1 | TRBD1 | TRBV19 | CASSIDGQGNTEAFF
12 | TRBJ1-1 | . | TRBV7-2 | CASSLRGAEAFF
14 | TRBJ2-7 | . | TRBV15 | CATSRGDGPYEQYF
19 | TRBJ2-6 | . | TRBV6-2/TRBV6-3 | CASRNSPGAWAGGANVLTF
15 | TRBJ2-5 | . | TRBV12-3/TRBV12-4 | CASSPTRGARETQYF
13 | TRBJ2-2 | . | TRBV2 | CASSGDSVGELFF
14 | TRBJ2-1 | . | TRBV19 | CASSVSGGDNEQFF
14 | TRBJ2-7 | . | TRBV24-1 | CATSDPGEVAEQYF
15 | TRBJ1-4 | . | TRBV12-3/TRBV12-4 | CASSPIRGGGEKLFF
13 | TRBJ1-1 | . | TRBV3-1 | CASSWSAGAEAFF
13 | TRBJ2-5 | . | TRBV7-9 | CASSQTPQETQYF
14 | TRBJ2-3 | . | TRBV20-1 | CSASYRDGADTQYF
11 | TRBJ1-1 | . | TRBV19 | CASSIYGEAFF
18 | TRBJ2-3 | TRBD1 | TRBV7-9 | CASSNRDRGGTGTDTQYF
14 | TRBJ2-7 | . | TRBV6-1 | CASRSQGAGYEQYF
15 | TRBJ2-5 | . | TRBV27 | CASSFGGQYQETQYF
15 | TRBJ2-3 | . | TRBV7-9 | CASSRQSLSTDTQYF